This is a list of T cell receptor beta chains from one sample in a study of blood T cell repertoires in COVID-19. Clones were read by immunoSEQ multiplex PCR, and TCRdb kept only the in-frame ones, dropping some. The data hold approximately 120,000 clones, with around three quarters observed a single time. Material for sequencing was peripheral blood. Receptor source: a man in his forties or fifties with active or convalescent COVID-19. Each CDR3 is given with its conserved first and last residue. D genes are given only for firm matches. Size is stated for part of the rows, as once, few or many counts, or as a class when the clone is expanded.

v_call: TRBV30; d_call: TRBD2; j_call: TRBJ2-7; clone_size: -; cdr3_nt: TGTGCCTGGAGTGTTGGTCTAGCGGGTGAGCAGTACTTC; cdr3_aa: CAWSVGLAGEQYF
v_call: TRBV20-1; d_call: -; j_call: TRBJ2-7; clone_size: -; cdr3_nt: TGCAGTGCTAGTCTACTTTATGGGGACACCTACGAGCAGTACTTC; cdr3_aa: CSASLLYGDTYEQYF
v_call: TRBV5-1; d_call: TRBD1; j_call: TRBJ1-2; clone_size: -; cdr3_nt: TGCGCCAGCAGCTTGCACGACAGGGTGGGCGGCTACACCTTC; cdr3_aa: CASSLHDRVGGYTF
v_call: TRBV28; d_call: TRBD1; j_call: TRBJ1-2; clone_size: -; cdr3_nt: TGTGCCAGCAGTCCATTGACAGGGTCTGGCTACACCTTC; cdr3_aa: CASSPLTGSGYTF
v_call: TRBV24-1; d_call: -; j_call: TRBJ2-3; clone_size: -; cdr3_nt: TGTGCCACCAGTGACCTTTTCACAGATACGCAGTATTTT; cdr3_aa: CATSDLFTDTQYF
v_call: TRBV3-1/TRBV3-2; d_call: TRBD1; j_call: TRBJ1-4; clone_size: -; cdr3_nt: TGTGCCAGCAGCCAAGTGACAGGGAGTGAAAAACTGTTTTTT; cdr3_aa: CASSQVTGSEKLFF
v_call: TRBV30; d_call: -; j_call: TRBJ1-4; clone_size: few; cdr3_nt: TGTGCCTGGAGTCGGGGGAGCTTAGGTGAAAAACTGTTTTTT; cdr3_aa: CAWSRGSLGEKLFF
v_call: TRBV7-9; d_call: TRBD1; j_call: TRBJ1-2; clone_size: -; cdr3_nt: TGTGCCAGCAGCTTGACAGGGGGCCCTGGCTACACCTTC; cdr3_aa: CASSLTGGPGYTF
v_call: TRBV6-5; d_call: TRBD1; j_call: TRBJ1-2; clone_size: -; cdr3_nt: TGTGCCAGCAGTACAACAGGGGGCGCAGAGAGGGGCTACACCTTC; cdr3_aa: CASSTTGGAERGYTF
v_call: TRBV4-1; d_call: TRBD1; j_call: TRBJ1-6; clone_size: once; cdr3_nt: TGCGCCAGCAGCCATGCGACAGGGGATTCACCCCTCCACTTT; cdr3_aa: CASSHATGDSPLHF
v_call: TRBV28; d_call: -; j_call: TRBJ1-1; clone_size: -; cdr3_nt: TGTGCCAGCAGTTTGGGGGCAAACACTGAAGCTTTCTTT; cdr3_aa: CASSLGANTEAFF
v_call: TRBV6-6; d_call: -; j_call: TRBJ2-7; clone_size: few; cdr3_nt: TGTGCCAGCAGTTACTCGACAGGCTACGAGCAGTACTTC; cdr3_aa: CASSYSTGYEQYF
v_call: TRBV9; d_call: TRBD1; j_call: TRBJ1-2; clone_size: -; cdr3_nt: TGTGCCAGCAGCGTAGATACGGACAGGGGATCTGGCTACACCTTC; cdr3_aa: CASSVDTDRGSGYTF
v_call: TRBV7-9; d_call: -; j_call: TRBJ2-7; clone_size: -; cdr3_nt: TGTGCCAGCAGCACTCAGGGGGGGCAGTACTTC; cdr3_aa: CASSTQGGQYF
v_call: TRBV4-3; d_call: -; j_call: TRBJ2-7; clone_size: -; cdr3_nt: TGCGCCAGCAGCCGAGAGCGACAGGACGAGCAGTACTTC; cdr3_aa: CASSRERQDEQYF
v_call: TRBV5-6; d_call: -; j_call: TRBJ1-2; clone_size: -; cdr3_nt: TGTGCCAGCGGTAGGGGCTCTGGCTACACCTTC; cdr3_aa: CASGRGSGYTF
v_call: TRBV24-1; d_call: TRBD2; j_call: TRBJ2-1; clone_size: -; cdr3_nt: TGTGCCACCAGTGATTCCCAGCGCGGGGGGCACCCCAATGAGCAGTTCTTC; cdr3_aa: CATSDSQRGGHPNEQFF
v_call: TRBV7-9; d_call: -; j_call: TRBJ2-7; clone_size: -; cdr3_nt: TGTGCCAGCAGCTTCGGGGTCGGCTACGAGCAGTACTTC; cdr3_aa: CASSFGVGYEQYF
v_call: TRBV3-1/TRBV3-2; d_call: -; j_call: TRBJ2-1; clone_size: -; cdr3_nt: TGTGCCAGCAGCCAAGCGGGACTGGACTCCAATGAGCAGTTCTTC; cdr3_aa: CASSQAGLDSNEQFF
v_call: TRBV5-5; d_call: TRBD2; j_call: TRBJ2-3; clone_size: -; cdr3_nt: TGTGCCAGCAGCTTGGACGGGGACTACACAGATACGCAGTATTTT; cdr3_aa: CASSLDGDYTDTQYF
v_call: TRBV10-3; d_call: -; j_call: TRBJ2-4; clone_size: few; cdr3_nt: TGTGCCATCAGCCAGGGGATACTAGCCAAAAACATTCAGTACTTC; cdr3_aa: CAISQGILAKNIQYF
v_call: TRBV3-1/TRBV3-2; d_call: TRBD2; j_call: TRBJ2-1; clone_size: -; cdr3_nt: TGTGCCAGCAGCCAAGATAGGGGACTAGCGGGATACAATGAGCAGTTCTTC; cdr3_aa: CASSQDRGLAGYNEQFF
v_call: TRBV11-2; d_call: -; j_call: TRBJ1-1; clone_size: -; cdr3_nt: TGTGCCAGCAGCTTAGAAGGAGGGGTAGGCACTGAAGCTTTCTTT; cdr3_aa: CASSLEGGVGTEAFF
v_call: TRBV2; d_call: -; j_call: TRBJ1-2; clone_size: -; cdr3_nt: TGTGCCAGCAAACAAGGGAGCAATAACTATGGCTACACCTTC; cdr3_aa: CASKQGSNNYGYTF
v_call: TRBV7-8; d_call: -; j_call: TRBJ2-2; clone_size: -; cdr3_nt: TGTGCCAGCTCCATGGGAGTACAAACCGGGGAGCTGTTTTTT; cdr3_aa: CASSMGVQTGELFF
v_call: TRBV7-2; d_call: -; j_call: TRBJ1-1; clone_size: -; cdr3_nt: TGTGCCAGCAGCTACAAGTCCAGGGCGAACACTGAAGCTTTCTTT; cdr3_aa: CASSYKSRANTEAFF
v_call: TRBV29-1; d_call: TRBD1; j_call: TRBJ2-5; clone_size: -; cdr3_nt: TGCAGCGTTGACCCCGACAGGGGGTTGAAAGAGACCCAGTACTTC; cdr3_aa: CSVDPDRGLKETQYF
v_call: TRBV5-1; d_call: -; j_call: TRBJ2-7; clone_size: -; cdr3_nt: TGCGCCAGCAGCCCGGACAGAAGCTCCTACGAGCAGTACTTC; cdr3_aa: CASSPDRSSYEQYF
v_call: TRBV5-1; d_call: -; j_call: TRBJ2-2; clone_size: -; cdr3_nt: TGCGCCAGCAGCTTTGATGCGGCCGGGGAGCTGTTTTTT; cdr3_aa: CASSFDAAGELFF
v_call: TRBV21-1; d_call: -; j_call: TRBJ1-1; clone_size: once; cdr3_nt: TGTGCCAGCAGCAAGGGACAGGGCTCGGGGAACACTGAAGCTTTCTTT; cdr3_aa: CASSKGQGSGNTEAFF
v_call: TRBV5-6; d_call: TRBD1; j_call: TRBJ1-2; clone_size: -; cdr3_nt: TGTGCCAGCACCCCGACAGGGGTTAACTATGGCTACACCTTC; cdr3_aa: CASTPTGVNYGYTF
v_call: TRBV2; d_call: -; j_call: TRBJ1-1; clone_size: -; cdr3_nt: TGTGCCACCTCTCCTGGGGCAAGTGGCACTGAAGCTTTCTTT; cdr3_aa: CATSPGASGTEAFF
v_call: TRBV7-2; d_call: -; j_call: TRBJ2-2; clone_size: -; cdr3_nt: TGTGCCAGCAGCTACTTACGGGGCACCGGGGAGCTGTTTTTT; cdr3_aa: CASSYLRGTGELFF
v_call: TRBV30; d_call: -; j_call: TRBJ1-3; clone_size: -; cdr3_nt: TGTGCCTGGAAACCAGGGTGGGGAAACACCATATATTTT; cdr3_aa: CAWKPGWGNTIYF
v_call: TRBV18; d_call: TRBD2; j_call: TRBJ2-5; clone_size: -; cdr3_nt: TGTGCCAGCTCACCGCCCCCCGGCGGGAGGGCCGTAGGTGAGGAGACCCAGTACTTC; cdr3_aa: CASSPPPGGRAVGEETQYF
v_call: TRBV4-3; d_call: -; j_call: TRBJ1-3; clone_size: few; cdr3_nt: TGCGCCAGCAGCCAAGATCTTTCAGGGGCTGGAAACACCATATATTTT; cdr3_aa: CASSQDLSGAGNTIYF
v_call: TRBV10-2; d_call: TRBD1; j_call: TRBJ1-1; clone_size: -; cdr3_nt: TGCGCCAGCAGTCCGAGGACAGGGAACACTGAAGCTTTCTTT; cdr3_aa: CASSPRTGNTEAFF